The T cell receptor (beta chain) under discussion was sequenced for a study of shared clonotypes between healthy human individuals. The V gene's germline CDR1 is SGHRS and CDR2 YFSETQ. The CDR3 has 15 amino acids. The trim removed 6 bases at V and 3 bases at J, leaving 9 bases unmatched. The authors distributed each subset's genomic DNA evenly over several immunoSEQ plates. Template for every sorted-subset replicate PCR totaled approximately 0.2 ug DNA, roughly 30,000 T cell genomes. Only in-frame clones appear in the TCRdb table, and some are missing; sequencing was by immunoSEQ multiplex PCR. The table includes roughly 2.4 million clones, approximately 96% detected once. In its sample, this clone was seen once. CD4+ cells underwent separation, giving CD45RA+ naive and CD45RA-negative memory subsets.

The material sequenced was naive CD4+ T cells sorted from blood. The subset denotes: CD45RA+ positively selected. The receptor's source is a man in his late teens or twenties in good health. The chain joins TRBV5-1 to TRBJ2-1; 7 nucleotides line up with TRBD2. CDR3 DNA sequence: TGCGCCAGCACTTTCGGGGGGAACCTCTACAATGAGCAGTTCTTC. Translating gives CASTFGGNLYNEQFF.